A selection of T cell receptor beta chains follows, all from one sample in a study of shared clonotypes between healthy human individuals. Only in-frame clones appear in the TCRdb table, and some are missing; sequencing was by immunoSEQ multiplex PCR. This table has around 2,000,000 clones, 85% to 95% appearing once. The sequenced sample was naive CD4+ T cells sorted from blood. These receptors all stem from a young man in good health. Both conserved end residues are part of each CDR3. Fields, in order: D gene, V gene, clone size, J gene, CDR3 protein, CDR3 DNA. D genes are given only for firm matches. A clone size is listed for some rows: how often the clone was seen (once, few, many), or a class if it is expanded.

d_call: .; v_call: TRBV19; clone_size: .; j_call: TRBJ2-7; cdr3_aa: CAPPATCSFIWDDAYEQYF; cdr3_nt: TGTGCCCCACCAGCCACTTGCTCTTTCATCTGGGACGACGCCTACGAGCAGTACTTC
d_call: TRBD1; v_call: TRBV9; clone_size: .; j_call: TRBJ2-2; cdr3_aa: CASSSRQGAGELFF; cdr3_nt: TGTGCCAGCAGCTCCCGACAGGGTGCCGGGGAGCTGTTTTTT
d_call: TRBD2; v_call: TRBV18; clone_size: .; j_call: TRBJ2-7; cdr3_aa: CASSPPASGAEQYF; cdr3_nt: TGTGCCAGCTCACCACCCGCTAGCGGTGCGGAGCAGTACTTC
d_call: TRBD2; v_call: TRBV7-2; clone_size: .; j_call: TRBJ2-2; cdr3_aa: CASSSRTSPANTGELFF; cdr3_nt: TGTGCCAGCAGCTCACGGACTAGCCCCGCGAACACCGGGGAGCTGTTTTTT
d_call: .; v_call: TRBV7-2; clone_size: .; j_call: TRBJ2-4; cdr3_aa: CASSLSGGNIQYF; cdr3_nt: TGTGCCAGCAGCTTGTCAGGCGGGAACATTCAGTACTTC
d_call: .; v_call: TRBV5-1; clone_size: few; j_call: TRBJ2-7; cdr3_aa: CASSLAGQSYEQYF; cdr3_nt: TGCGCCAGCAGCTTGGCCGGGCAGTCCTACGAGCAGTACTTC
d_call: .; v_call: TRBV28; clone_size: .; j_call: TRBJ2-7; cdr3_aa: CASTRATLLYEQYF; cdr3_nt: TGTGCCAGCACAAGGGCGACCCTTCTCTACGAGCAGTACTTC
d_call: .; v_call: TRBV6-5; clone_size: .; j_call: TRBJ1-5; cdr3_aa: CASMDNQPQHF; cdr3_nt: TGTGCCAGCATGGACAATCAGCCCCAGCATTTT
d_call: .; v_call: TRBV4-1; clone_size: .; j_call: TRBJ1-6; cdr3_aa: CASSQDSYNSPLHF; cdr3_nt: TGCGCCAGCAGCCAGGACAGCTATAATTCACCCCTCCACTTT
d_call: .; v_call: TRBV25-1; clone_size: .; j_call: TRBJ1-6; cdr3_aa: CASRRTVDSPLHF; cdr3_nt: TGTGCCAGTCGGCGGACTGTGGATTCACCCCTCCACTTT
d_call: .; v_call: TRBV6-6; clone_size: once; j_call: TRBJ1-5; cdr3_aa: CASTTLGGNQPQHF; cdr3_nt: TGTGCCAGCACCACCCTTGGGGGGAATCAGCCCCAGCATTTT
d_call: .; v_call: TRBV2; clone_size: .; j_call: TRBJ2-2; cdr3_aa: CASSDDTGELFF; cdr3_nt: TGTGCCAGCAGTGACGATACCGGGGAGCTGTTTTTT
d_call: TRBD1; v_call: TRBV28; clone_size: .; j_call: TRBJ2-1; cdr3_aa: CASRRQGALPHNEQFF; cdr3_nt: TGTGCCAGCAGAAGACAGGGGGCCCTCCCTCACAATGAGCAGTTCTTC
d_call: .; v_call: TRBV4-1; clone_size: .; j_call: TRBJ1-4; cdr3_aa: CASSTGQTEKLFF; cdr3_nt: TGCGCCAGCAGTACCGGACAGACTGAAAAACTGTTTTTT
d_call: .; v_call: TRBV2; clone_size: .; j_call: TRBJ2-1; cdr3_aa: CASSGRLVYNEQFF; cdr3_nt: TGTGCCAGCAGTGGCAGACTGGTCTACAATGAGCAGTTCTTC
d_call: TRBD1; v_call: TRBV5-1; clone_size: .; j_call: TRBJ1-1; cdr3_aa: CASGTGDNTEAFF; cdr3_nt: TGCGCCAGCGGGACAGGGGATAACACTGAAGCTTTCTTT
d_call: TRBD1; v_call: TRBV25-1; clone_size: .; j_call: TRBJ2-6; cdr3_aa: CASSPRQGKSSGANVLTF; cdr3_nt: TGTGCCAGCAGTCCCCGACAGGGGAAGAGCTCTGGGGCCAACGTCCTGACTTTC
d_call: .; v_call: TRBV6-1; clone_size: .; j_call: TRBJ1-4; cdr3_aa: CASRAGLGSEKLFF; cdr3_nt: TGTGCCAGCCGTGCAGGGTTGGGGAGTGAAAAACTGTTTTTT
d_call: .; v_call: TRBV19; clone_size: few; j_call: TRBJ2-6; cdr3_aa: CASRVSGANVLTF; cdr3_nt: TGTGCCAGTAGGGTCTCTGGGGCCAACGTCCTGACTTTC
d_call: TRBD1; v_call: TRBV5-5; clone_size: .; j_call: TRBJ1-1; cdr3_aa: CASSWGQGGTEAFF; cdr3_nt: TGTGCCAGCAGTTGGGGACAGGGAGGCACTGAAGCTTTCTTT
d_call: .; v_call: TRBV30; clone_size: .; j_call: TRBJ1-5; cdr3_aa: CAWSGVVGNQPQHF; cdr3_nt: TGTGCCTGGAGCGGGGTGGTGGGCAATCAGCCCCAGCATTTT
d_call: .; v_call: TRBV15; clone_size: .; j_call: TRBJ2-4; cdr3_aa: CATSRGRVEAKNIQYF; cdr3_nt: TGTGCCACCAGCAGAGGCAGGGTAGAGGCCAAAAACATTCAGTACTTC
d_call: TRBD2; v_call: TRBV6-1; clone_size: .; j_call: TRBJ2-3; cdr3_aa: CASSEARLAGVPSITDTQYF; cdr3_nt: TGTGCCAGCAGTGAAGCTAGACTAGCGGGAGTTCCCTCCATCACAGATACGCAGTATTTT
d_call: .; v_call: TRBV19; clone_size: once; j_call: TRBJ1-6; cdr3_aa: CASSSGPRSYNSPLHF; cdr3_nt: TGTGCCAGTAGTAGCGGCCCTCGGTCCTATAATTCACCCCTCCACTTT
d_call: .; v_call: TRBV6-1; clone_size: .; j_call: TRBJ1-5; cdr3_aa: CATTPGTSSNQPQHF; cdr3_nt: TGTGCCACCACACCGGGGACGTCGAGCAATCAGCCCCAGCATTTT
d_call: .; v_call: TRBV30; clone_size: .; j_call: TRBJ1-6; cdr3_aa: CAWSRVRTSNSYNSPLHF; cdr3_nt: TGTGCCTGGAGCCGTGTCCGGACATCAAACTCCTATAATTCACCCCTCCACTTT
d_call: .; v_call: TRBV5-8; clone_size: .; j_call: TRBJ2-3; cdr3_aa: CARDQGYSTDTQYF; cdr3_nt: TGTGCCAGGGACCAGGGTTATAGCACAGATACGCAGTATTTT
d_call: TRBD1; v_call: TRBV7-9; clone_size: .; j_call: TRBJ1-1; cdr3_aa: CASSPRTGVEAFF; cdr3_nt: TGTGCCAGCAGCCCCCGGACAGGGGTTGAAGCTTTCTTT
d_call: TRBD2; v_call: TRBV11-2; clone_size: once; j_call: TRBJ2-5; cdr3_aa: CASRSIAGTRFKETQYF; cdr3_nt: TGTGCCAGCAGATCTATAGCGGGGACGAGGTTCAAAGAGACCCAGTACTTC
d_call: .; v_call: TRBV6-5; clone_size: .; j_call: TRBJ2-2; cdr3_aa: CASRPGTENTGELFF; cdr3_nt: TGTGCCAGCAGACCCGGGACGGAGAACACCGGGGAGCTGTTTTTT
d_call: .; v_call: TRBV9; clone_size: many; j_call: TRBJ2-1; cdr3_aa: CASPGVSLVYNEQFF; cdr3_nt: TGTGCCAGCCCTGGGGTCTCATTAGTCTACAATGAGCAGTTCTTC
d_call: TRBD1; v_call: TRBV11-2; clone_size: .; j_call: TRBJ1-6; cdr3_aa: CASSLGTGQGGSPLHF; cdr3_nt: TGTGCCAGCAGCTTAGGGACAGGGCAAGGCGGTTCACCCCTCCACTTT
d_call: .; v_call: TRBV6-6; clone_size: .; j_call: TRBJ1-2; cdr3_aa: CASSPVWATNYGYTF; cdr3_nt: TGTGCCAGCAGCCCAGTGTGGGCCACCAACTATGGCTACACCTTC
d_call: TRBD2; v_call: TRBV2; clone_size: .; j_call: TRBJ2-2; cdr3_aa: CASRWDFFTRLAGLPGDTGELFF; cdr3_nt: TGTGCCAGCAGATGGGACTTTTTTACTCGACTAGCGGGTTTACCGGGGGACACCGGGGAGCTGTTTTTT
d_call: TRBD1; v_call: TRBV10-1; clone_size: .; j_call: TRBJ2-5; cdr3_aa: CASSGQGGETQYF; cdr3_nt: TGCGCCAGCAGTGGACAGGGTGGAGAGACCCAGTACTTC
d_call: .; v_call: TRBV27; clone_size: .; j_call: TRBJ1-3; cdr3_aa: CASSRDGGNTIYF; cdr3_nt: TGTGCCAGCAGCCGCGACGGTGGAAACACCATATATTTT
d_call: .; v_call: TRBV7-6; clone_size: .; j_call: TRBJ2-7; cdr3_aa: CASSFERGYEQYF; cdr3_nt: TGTGCCAGCAGCTTCGAACGGGGCTACGAGCAGTACTTC
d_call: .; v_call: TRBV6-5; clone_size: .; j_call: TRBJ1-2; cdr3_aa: CASSYSNQGGYGYTF; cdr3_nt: TGTGCCAGCAGTTACTCGAACCAGGGCGGGTATGGCTACACCTTC
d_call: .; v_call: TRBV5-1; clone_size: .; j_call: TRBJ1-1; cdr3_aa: CASSLEVNTEAFF; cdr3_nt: TGCGCCAGCAGCTTGGAGGTAAACACTGAAGCTTTCTTT
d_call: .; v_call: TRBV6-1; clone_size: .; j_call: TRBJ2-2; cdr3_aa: CASQGLNTGELFF; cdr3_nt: TGTGCCAGCCAGGGCCTTAACACCGGGGAGCTGTTTTTT
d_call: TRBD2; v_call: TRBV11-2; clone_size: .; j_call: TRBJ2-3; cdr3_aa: CASSSDPGGLAKDF; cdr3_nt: TGTGCCAGCAGCTCCGACCCGGGGGGACTAGCGAAAGATTTT
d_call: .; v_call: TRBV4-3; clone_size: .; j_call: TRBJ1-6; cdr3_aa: CASSQLSSYNSPLHF; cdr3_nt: TGCGCCAGCAGCCAGTTGAGCTCCTATAATTCACCCCTCCACTTT
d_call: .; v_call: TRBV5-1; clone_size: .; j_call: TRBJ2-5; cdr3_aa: CASRRLSTETQYF; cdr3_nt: TGCGCCTCTCGACGACTATCAACAGAGACCCAGTACTTC
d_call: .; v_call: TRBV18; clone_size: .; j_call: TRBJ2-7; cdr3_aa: CASSPRGFEGGYEQYF; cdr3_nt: TGTGCCAGCTCACCGAGAGGTTTCGAAGGGGGCTACGAGCAGTACTTC
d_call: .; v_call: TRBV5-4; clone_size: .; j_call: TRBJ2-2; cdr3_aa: CASSFLVTGELFF; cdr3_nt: TGTGCCAGCAGCTTCTTGGTCACCGGGGAGCTGTTTTTT
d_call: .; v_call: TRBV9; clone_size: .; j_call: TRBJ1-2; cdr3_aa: CASSVSPYGYTF; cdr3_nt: TGTGCCAGCAGCGTATCCCCCTATGGCTACACCTTC
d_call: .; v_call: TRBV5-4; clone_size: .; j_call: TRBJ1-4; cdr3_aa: CASSLDWASNEKLFF; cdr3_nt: TGTGCCAGCAGCTTGGACTGGGCATCTAATGAAAAACTGTTTTTT
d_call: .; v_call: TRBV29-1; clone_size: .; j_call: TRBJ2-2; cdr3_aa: CSVARGRDTGELFF; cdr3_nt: TGCAGCGTGGCCCGGGGGCGGGACACCGGGGAGCTGTTTTTT